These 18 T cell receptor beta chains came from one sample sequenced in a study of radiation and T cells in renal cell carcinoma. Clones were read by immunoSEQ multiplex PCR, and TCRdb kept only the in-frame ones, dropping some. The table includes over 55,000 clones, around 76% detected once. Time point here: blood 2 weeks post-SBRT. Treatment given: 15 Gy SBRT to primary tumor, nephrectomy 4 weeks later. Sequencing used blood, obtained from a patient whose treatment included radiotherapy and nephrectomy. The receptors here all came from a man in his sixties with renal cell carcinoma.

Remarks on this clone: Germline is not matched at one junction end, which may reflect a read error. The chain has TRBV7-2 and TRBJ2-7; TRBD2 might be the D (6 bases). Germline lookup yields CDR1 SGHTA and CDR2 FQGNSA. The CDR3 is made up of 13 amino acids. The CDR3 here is CASSLAIAREPYF. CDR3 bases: TGTGCCAGCAGCTTAGCAATCGCCCGGGAGCCGTACTTC.

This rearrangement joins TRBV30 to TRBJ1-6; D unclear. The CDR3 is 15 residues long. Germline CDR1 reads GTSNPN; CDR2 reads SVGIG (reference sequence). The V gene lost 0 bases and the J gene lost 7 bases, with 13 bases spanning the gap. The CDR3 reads CAWSVLQVRNSPLHF. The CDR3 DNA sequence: TGTGCCTGGAGTGTTTTACAAGTCCGAAATTCACCCCTCCACTTT.

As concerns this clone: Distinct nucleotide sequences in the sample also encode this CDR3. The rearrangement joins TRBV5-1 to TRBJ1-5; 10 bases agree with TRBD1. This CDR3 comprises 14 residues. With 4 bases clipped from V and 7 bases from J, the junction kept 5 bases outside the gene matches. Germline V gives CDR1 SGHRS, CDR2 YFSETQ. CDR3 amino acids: CASSTGTGVQPQHF. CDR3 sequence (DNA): TGCGCCAGCAGCACCGGGACAGGGGTGCAGCCCCAGCATTTT.

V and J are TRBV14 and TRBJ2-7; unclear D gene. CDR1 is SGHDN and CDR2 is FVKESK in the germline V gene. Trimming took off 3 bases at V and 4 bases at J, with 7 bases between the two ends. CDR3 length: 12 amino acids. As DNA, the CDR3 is TGTGCCAGCAGCCACCGAGGTTACGAGCAGTACTTC. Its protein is CASSHRGYEQYF.

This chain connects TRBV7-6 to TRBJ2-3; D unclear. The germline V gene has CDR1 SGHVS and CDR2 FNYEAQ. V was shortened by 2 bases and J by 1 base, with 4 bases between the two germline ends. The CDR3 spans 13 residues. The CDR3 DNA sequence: TGTGCCAGCAGCTTAACTGGCACAGATACGCAGTATTTT. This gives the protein CASSLTGTDTQYF.

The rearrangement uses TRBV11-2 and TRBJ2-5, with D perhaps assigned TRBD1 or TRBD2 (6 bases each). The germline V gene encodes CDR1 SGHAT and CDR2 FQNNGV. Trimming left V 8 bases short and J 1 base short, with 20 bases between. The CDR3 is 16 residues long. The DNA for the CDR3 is TGTGCCAGCTTAGATGCTAGCGCCAGGGGCCAAGAGACCCAGTACTTC. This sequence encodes CASLDASARGQETQYF.

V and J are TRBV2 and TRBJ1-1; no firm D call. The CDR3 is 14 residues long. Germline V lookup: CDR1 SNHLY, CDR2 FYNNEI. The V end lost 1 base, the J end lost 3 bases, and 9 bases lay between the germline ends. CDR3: CASSEDIGYTEAFF. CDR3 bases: TGTGCCAGCAGTGAAGACATCGGGTACACTGAAGCTTTCTTT.

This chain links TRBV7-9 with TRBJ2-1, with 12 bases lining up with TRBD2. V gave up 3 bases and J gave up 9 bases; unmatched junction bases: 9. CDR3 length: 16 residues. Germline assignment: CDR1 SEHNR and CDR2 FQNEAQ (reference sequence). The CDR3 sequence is CASSFVTSGSGGEQFF. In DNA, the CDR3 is TGTGCCAGCAGCTTCGTGACTAGCGGGAGCGGAGGTGAGCAGTTCTTC.

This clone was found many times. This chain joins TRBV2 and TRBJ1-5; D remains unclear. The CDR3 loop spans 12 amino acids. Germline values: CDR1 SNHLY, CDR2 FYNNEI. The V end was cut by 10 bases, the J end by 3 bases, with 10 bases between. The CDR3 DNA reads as TGTGCCACAGCGGATCCCAATCAGCCCCAGCATTTT. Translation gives CATADPNQPQHF.

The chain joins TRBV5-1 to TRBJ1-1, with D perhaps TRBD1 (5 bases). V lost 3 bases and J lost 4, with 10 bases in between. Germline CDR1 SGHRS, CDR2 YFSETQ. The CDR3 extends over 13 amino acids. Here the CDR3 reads CASSSWGSTEAFF. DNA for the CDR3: TGCGCCAGCAGCTCTTGGGGGTCCACTGAAGCTTTCTTT. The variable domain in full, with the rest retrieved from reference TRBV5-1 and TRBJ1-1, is KAGVTQTPRYLIKTRGQQVTLSCSPISGHRSVSWYQQTPGQGLQFLFEYFSETQRNKGNFPGRFSGRQFSNSRSEMNVSTLELGDSALYLCASSSWGSTEAFFGQGTRLTVV.

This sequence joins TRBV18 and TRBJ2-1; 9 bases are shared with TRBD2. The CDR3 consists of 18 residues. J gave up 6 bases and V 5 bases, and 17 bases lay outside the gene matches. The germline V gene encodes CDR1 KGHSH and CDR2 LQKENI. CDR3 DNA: TGTGCCAGCTCATCCGGAGACCTAGCGGGATATAAAGGCAATGAGCAGTTCTTC. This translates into CASSSGDLAGYKGNEQFF.

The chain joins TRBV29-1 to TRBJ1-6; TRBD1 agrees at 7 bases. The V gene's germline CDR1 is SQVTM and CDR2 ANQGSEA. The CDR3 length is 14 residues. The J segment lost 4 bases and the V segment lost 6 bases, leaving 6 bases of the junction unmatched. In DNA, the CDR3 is TGCAGCGTAAACCGGGACAGTTATAATTCACCCCTCCACTTT. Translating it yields CSVNRDSYNSPLHF.

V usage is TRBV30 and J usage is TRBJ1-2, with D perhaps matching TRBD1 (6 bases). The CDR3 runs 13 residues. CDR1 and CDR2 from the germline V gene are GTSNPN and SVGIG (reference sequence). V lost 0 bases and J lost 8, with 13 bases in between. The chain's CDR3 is CAWSVVGAGGYTF. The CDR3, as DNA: TGTGCCTGGAGTGTAGTGGGGGCGGGGGGCTACACCTTC. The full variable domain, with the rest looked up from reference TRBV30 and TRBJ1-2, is SQTIHQWPATLVQPVGSPLSLECTVEGTSNPNLYWYRQAAGRGLQLLFYSVGIGQISSEVPQNLSASRPQDRQFILSSKKLLLSDSGFYLCAWSVVGAGGYTFGSGTRLTVV.

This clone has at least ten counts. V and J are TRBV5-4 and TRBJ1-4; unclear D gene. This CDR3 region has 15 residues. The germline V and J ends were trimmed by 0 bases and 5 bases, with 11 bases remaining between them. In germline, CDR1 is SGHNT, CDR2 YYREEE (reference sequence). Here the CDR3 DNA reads TGTGCCAGCAGCTTGGTAGGGCAGGAGAATGAAAAACTGTTTTTT. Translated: CASSLVGQENEKLFF. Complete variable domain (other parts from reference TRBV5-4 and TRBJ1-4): ETGVTQSPTHLIKTRGQQVTLRCSSQSGHNTVSWYQQALGQGPQFIFQYYREEENGRGNFPPRFSGLQFPNYSSELNVNALELDDSALYLCASSLVGQENEKLFFGSGTQLSVL.

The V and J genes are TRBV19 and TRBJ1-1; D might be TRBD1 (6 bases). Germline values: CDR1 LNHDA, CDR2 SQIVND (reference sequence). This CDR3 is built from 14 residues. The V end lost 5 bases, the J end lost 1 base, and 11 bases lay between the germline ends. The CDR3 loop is CASSVRDKNTEAFF. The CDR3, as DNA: TGTGCCAGTAGTGTCCGGGACAAGAACACTGAAGCTTTCTTT.

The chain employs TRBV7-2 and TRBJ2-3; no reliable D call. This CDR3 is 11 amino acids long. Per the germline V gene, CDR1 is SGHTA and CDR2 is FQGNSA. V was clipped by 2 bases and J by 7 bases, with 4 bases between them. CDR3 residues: CASSLRNTQYF. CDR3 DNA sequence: TGTGCCAGCAGCTTAAGGAATACGCAGTATTTT.

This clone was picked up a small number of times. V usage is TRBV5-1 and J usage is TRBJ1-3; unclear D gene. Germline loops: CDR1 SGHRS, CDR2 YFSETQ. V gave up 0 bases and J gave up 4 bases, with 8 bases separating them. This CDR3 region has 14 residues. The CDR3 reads CASSLAGIGNTIYF. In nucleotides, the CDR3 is TGCGCCAGCAGCTTGGCCGGGATCGGAAACACCATATATTTT.

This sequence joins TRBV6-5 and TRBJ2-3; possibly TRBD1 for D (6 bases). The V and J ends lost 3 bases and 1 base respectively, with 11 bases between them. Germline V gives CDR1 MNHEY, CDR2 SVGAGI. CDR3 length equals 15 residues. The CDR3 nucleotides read TGTGCCAGCAGTTATCCGGGACAAGGCACAGATACGCAGTATTTT. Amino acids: CASSYPGQGTDTQYF.